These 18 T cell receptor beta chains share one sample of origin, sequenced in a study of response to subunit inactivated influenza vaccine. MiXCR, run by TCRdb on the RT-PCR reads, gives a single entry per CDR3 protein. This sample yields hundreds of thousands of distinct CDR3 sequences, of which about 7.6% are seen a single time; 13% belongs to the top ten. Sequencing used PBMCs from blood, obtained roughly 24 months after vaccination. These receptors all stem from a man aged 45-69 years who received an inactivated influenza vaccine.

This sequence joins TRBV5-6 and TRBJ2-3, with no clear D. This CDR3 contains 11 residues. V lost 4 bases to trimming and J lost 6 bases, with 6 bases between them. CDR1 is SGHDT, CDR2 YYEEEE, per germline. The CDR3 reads CASSQEDTQYF. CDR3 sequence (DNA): TGTGCCAGCAGCCAGGAGGATACGCAGTATTTT.

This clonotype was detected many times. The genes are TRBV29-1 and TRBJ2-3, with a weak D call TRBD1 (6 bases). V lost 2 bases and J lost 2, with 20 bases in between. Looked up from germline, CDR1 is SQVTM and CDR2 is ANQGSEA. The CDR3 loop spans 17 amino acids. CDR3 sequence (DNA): TGCAGCGTTGAATCGGCAGGGGCTAGGGGTTACACAGATACGCAGTATTTT. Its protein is CSVESAGARGYTDTQYF.

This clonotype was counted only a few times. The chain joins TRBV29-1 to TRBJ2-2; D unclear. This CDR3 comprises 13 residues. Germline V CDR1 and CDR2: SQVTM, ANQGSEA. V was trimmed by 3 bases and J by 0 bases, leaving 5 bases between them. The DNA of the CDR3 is TGCAGCGTTGAGGCAGCGAACACCGGGGAGCTGTTTTTT. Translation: CSVEAANTGELFF.

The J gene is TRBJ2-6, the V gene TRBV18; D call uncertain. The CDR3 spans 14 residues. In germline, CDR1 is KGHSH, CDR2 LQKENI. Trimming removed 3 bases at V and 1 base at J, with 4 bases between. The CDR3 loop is CASSPQSGANVLTF. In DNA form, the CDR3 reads TGTGCCAGCTCACCTCAATCTGGGGCCAACGTCCTGACTTTC.

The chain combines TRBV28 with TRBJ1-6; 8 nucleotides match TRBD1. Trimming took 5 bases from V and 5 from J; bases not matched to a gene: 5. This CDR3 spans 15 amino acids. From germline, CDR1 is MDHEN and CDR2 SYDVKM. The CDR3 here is CASSPSGGDNSPLHF. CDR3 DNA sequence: TGTGCCAGCAGTCCCTCAGGGGGCGATAATTCACCCCTCCACTTT. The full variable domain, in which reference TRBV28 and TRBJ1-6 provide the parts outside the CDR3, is DVKVTQSSRYLVKRTGEKVFLECVQDMDHENMFWYRQDPGLGLRLIYFSYDVKMKEKGDIPEGYSVSREKKERFSLILESASTNQTSMYLCASSPSGGDNSPLHFGNGTRLTVT.

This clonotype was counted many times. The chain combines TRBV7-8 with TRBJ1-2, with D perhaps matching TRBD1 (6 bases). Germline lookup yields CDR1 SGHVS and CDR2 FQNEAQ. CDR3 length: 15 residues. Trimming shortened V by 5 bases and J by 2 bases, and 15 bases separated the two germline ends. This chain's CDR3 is CASSRDGGRNYGYTF. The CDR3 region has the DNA TGTGCCAGCAGCCGAGATGGGGGGCGGAACTATGGCTACACCTTC. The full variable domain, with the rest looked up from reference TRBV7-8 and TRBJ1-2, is GAGVSQSPRYKVAKRGQDVALRCDPISGHVSLFWYQQALGQGPEFLTYFQNEAQLDKSGLPSDRFFAERPEGSVSTLKIQRTQQEDSAVYLCASSRDGGRNYGYTFGSGTRLTVV.

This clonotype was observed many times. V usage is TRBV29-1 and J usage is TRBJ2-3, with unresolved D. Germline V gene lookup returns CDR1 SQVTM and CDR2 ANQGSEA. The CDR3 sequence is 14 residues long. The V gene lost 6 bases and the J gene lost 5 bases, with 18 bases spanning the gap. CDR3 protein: CSVERGYSLDTQYF. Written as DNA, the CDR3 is TGCAGCGTGGAAAGAGGCTACTCTTTAGATACGCAGTATTTT.

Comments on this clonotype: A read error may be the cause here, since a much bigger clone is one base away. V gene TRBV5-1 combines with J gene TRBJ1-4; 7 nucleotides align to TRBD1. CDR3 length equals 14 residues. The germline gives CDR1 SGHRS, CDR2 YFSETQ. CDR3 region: CASSGQGDNKKLFF. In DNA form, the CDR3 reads TGCGCCAGCAGCGGGCAGGGGGATAATAAAAAACTGTTTTTT.

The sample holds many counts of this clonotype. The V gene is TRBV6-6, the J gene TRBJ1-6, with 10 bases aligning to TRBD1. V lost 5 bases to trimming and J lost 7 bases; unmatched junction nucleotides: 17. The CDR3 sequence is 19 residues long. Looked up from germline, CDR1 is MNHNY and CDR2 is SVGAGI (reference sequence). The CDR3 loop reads CASSKSGTGARSWNSPLHF. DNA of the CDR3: TGTGCCAGCAGTAAATCCGGGACAGGGGCCAGATCGTGGAATTCACCCCTCCACTTT.

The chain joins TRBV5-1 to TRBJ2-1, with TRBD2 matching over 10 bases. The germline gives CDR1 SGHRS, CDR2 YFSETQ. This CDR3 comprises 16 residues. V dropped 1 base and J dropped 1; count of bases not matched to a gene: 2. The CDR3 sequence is CASSLLSGRSYNEQFF. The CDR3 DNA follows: TGCGCCAGCAGCTTGCTTAGCGGGAGGTCCTACAATGAGCAGTTCTTC.

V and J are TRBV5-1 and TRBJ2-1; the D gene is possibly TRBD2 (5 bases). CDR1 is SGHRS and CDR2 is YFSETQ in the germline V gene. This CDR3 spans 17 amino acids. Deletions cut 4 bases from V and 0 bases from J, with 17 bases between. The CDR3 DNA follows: TGCGCCAGCAGCGGTTGGGAGACCTGGCCCTCCTACAATGAGCAGTTCTTC. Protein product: CASSGWETWPSYNEQFF.

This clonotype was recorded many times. Here the CDR3 reads CASGMGQNQFF. DNA for the CDR3: TGTGCTAGTGGGATGGGACAAAACCAGTTCTTC. The chain uses TRBV12-5 and TRBJ2-1, with D maybe TRBD1 (6 bases). Between the trimmed V and J ends, which lost 6 bases and 13 bases, there was a span of 13 bases. Per the germline V gene, CDR1 is LGHNT and CDR2 is FRNRAP. CDR3 size: 11 residues.

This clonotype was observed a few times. CDR3 in amino acids: CASWAGVRTDETQYF. The CDR3 DNA follows: TGTGCCAGCTGGGCCGGGGTCAGGACAGATGAGACCCAGTACTTC. The rearrangement joins TRBV12-3 or TRBV12-4 to TRBJ2-5, with D perhaps TRBD1 (6 bases). The length of the CDR3 is 15 residues. V was trimmed by 8 bases and J by 5 bases, leaving 21 bases between them.

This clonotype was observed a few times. The CDR3 is CASSLRTKGETQYF. CDR3 coding DNA: TGTGCCAGCAGCTTAAGGACCAAGGGGGAGACCCAGTACTTC. The chain joins TRBV7-2 to TRBJ2-5; maybe TRBD1 (5 bases). CDR3 size: 14 residues. Trimming removed 2 bases from V and 5 bases from J, with 12 bases in between. Germline V gene data show CDR1 as SGHTA and CDR2 as FQGNSA.

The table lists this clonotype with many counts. CDR3 in amino acids: CASSFRAGDQETQYF. Written as DNA, the CDR3 is TGCGCCAGCAGCTTTCGGGCAGGGGACCAAGAGACCCAGTACTTC. The gene calls are TRBV5-1 and TRBJ2-5; D is perhaps TRBD1 (6 bases). Trimming cost V 2 bases and J 0 bases, with 11 bases left between them. Germline lookup yields CDR1 SGHRS and CDR2 YFSETQ. The CDR3 is 15 residues long.

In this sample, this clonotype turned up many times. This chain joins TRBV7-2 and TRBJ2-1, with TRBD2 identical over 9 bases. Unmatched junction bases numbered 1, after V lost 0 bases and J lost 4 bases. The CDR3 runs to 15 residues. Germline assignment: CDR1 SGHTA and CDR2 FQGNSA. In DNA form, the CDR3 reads TGTGCCAGCAGCTTAGCGACTAGCGGATACAATGAGCAGTTCTTC. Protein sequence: CASSLATSGYNEQFF. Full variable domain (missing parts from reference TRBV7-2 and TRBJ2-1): GAGVSQSPSNKVTEKGKDVELRCDPISGHTALYWYRQSLGQGLEFLIYFQGNSAPDKSGLPSDRFSAERTGGSVSTLTIQRTQQEDSAVYLCASSLATSGYNEQFFGPGTRLTVL.

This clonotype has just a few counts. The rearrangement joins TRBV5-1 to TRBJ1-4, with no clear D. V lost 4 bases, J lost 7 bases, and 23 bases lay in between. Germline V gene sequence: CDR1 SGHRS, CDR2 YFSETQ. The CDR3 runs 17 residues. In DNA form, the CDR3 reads TGCGCCAGCAGCCTCCTTCCGACGGACGTAGTTTCTGAAAAACTGTTTTTT. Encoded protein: CASSLLPTDVVSEKLFF.

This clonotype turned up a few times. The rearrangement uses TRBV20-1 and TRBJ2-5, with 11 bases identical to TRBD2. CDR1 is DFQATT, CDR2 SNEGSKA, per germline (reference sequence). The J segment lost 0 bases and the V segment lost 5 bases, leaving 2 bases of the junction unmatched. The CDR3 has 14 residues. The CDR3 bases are TGCAGTGCTGTAGCGGGGGGGTACCAAGAGACCCAGTACTTC. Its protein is CSAVAGGYQETQYF.